The 18 T cell receptor beta chains given below trace back to one sample, sequenced in a study of T cells expressing NK-cell markers. One entry per CDR3 protein, without DNA, is what TCRdb gives after re-calling the 5' RACE reads. Here the sample table reports about 540,000 distinct CDR3 sequences. The sequencing input was blood T cells: a sorted CD56 or NKG2C T cell subset, CD4+ or CD8+ T cells, or bulk PBMC T cells (not recorded which). The source of these receptors is a man aged 18 to 35 in good health.

The CDR3 sequence is CASSFRLAGTKANTGELFF. This chain uses TRBV6-5 with TRBJ2-2; lacking DNA, the TRBD2 call made by TCRdb goes unchecked. The CDR3 has 19 amino acids. Germline CDR1 MNHEY, CDR2 SVGAGI.

This chain links TRBV20-1 with TRBJ2-5. This CDR3 is built from 13 residues. The germline gives CDR1 DFQATT, CDR2 SNEGSKA (reference sequence). CDR3 sequence: CSALDRVRETQYF.

The V call is TRBV7-2, the J call TRBJ2-1; TCRdb's D call, TRBD2, is unchecked because there is no DNA. CDR1 is SGHTA, CDR2 FQGNSA, per germline. The CDR3 runs to 15 residues. CDR3 loop: CASSPQGLPLTEQFF.

This chain links TRBV9 with TRBJ2-3; TCRdb picks TRBD2, but there is no DNA to check that call. CDR3 size: 19 residues. The germline V gene has CDR1 SGDLS and CDR2 YYNGEE. The CDR3 sequence is CASSVAVLAGAPNTDTQYF.

This chain joins TRBV11-1 and TRBJ1-1; there is no DNA to check the TCRdb D call of TRBD1. CDR1 is SGHAT, CDR2 FQDESV, per germline (reference sequence). The CDR3 has 16 amino acids. The chain's CDR3 is CASSPGTGIGEPEAFF.

The chain carries TRBV7-9 and TRBJ2-3; TCRdb's D call, TRBD2, is unchecked because there is no DNA. The CDR3 totals 12 residues. Germline-derived CDR1 and CDR2 are SEHNR and FQNEAQ (reference sequence). CDR3 loop: CATRGGVDTQYF.

The CDR3: CASRGLAKETQYF. The chain combines TRBV5-8 with TRBJ2-5; the TCRdb D gene call, TRBD2, has no DNA to confirm it. CDR3 length: 13 amino acids. Germline CDR1 and CDR2: SGHTS and YDEGEE. The whole variable domain, remainder taken from reference TRBV5-8 and TRBJ2-5, is EAGVTQSPTHLIKTRGQQATLRCSPISGHTSVYWYQQALGLGLQFLLWYDEGEERNRGNFPPRFSGRQFPNYSSELNVNALELEDSALYLCASRGLAKETQYFGPGTRLLVL.

This chain links TRBV15 with TRBJ2-4; lacking DNA, the TRBD1 call made by TCRdb goes unchecked. This CDR3 spans 11 amino acids. Germline V gene data show CDR1 as LNHNV and CDR2 as YYDKDF (reference sequence). CDR3 in amino acids: CATSRQTGTVF. The full variable domain, its missing parts supplied by reference TRBV15 and TRBJ2-4, is DAMVIQNPRYQVTQFGKPVTLSCSQTLNHNVMYWYQQKSSQAPKLLFHYYDKDFNNEADTPDNFQSRRPNTSFCFLDIRSPGLGDTAMYLCATSRQTGTVFGAGTRLSVL.

The chain employs TRBV10-3 and TRBJ2-3; TCRdb returns TRBD1, unconfirmable since there is no DNA. Germline CDR1 reads ENHRY; CDR2 reads SYGVKD. The CDR3 has 14 amino acids. This chain's CDR3 is CAISPTGSQDTQYF.

CDR3 sequence: CASTGGTSGTYEQYF. This chain uses TRBV7-2 with TRBJ2-7; with no DNA, the TCRdb D assignment of TRBD2 cannot be verified. The CDR3 is 15 amino acids. CDR1 is SGHTA and CDR2 is FQGNSA in the germline V gene.

The chain employs TRBV12-3 or TRBV12-4 and TRBJ1-2. This CDR3 spans 15 amino acids. This CDR3 reads CASSSGNIGSYGYTF.

This sequence joins TRBV12-3 or TRBV12-4 and TRBJ1-6. The CDR3 is made up of 14 amino acids. CDR3: CASSLVAMGSPLHF.

The chain uses TRBV5-1 and TRBJ2-2; without DNA, the TCRdb call of TRBD2 cannot be checked. The CDR3 runs 16 residues. The germline CDR1 and CDR2 sequences are SGHRS and YFSETQ. CDR3 region: CASSLGASGRSGELFF. The full variable domain, rest sourced from reference TRBV5-1 and TRBJ2-2, is KAGVTQTPRYLIKTRGQQVTLSCSPISGHRSVSWYQQTPGQGLQFLFEYFSETQRNKGNFPGRFSGRQFSNSRSEMNVSTLELGDSALYLCASSLGASGRSGELFFGEGSRLTVL.

The chain is built from TRBV12-3 or TRBV12-4 and TRBJ2-3; absent DNA, TCRdb's TRBD1 call cannot be checked. The CDR3 runs to 15 residues. CDR3 protein: CASSLGTGAQDTQYF.

The rearrangement links TRBV11-3 to TRBJ2-3; there is no DNA to check the TCRdb D call of TRBD1. Germline CDR1 reads SGHNT; CDR2 reads YENEEA. The CDR3 is 16 residues long. The CDR3 here is CASSMGQGASTDTQYF.

This chain joins TRBV30 and TRBJ2-5. CDR3 length: 12 residues. Germline V gene lookup returns CDR1 GTSNPN and CDR2 SVGIG (reference sequence). CDR3 sequence: CAWSPPIGTQYF. The entire variable domain, with the rest obtained from reference TRBV30 and TRBJ2-5, is as follows: SQTIHQWPATLVQPVGSPLSLECTVEGTSNPNLYWYRQAAGRGLQLLFYSVGIGQISSEVPQNLSASRPQDRQFILSSKKLLLSDSGFYLCAWSPPIGTQYFGPGTRLLVL.

This chain links TRBV12-3 or TRBV12-4 with TRBJ1-2; TCRdb gives TRBD1 as the D gene, but with no DNA this cannot be confirmed. CDR3 length equals 12 residues. The CDR3 here is CASSAGAGGYTF.

The J gene is TRBJ1-4, the V gene TRBV20-1; TCRdb picks TRBD1, but there is no DNA to check that call. The length of the CDR3 is 17 residues. From germline, CDR1 is DFQATT and CDR2 SNEGSKA (reference sequence). The CDR3 sequence is CSARDRSLDRGDEKLFF.